This T cell receptor beta chain was sequenced for a study of T cell repertoires in cytomegalovirus infection. Study-wide context: Public TCR beta signature analysis indicated the presence of both CMV infection and matching HLA type.

Study-wide results and limits: The ex vivo response was dominated by HLA-C-restricted CMV-specific TCR beta clonotypes. Adding up the frequency of public TCR beta families identified people who carried CMV plus the relevant HLA.

Looked up from germline, CDR1 is DFQATT and CDR2 is SNEGSKA (reference sequence). V lost 3 bases, J lost 4 bases, and 6 bases stayed unmatched. The CDR3 is 14 residues long. Worth noting for this clonotype: Its antigen is undetermined.

Via MiXCR, TCRdb re-called the reads, giving one row per CDR3 protein. The top ten hold about 9.4% of the sample, which has approximately 500,000 distinct CDR3 sequences, around 11% seen once. The sample comprised PBMCs. The origin of this receptor is a human donor in good health (CMV status not recorded). Some clones in this sample may be carry-over from other donors' samples. The chain is built from TRBV20-1 and TRBJ2-1, with TRBD2 matching over 7 bases. The CDR3 loop is CSARSGLPYNEQFF. CDR3 sequence (DNA): TGCAGTGCTAGGTCGGGACTACCATACAATGAGCAGTTCTTC.